This entry lists 23 T cell receptor beta chains sequenced from one sample in a study of blood T cells in healthy people across ages. For the second PCR, which ran for 7 to 11 cycles, a sample-barcoded 5' primer and a J-beta primer mix were used. TCRdb reanalysed the 5' RACE reads using MiXCR and keeps one entry per CDR3 protein. Found here are about 1.1 million distinct CDR3 sequences, roughly two fifths of them singletons; the top ten hold around 13%. The sequencing sample was made of blood. All receptors come from a man younger than 30 in good health.

A few counts support this clonotype. J is TRBJ2-7 and V is TRBV10-3; D remains ambiguous. Trimming cost V 9 bases and J 3 bases, with 18 bases left between them. This CDR3 is built from 14 residues. The germline gives CDR1 ENHRY, CDR2 SYGVKD. CDR3 nucleotides: TGTGCCATAAAGACCCGGGCCCAAGACTACGAGCAGTACTTC. It codes for CAIKTRAQDYEQYF.

Regarding this clonotype: One base away lies a much larger clone, so this may be a sequencing read error. The V call is TRBV6-5, the J call TRBJ2-7; either TRBD1 or TRBD2 may fit D (5 bases each). This CDR3 has 16 amino acids. Trimming left V 0 bases short and J 4 bases short, with 16 bases between. Germline V gene data show CDR1 as MNHEY and CDR2 as SVGAGI. The CDR3 loop is CASSYSVGVGLYEQYF. As DNA, the CDR3 is TGTGCCAGCAGTTACTCGGTGGGGGTGGGCCTATACGAGCAGTACTTC.

For this clonotype: The junction shows a germline mismatch at one end, possibly a read error. The CDR3 loop is CVSSYYPGRGTEAFF. In nucleotides, the CDR3 is TGTGTCAGCAGTTACTATCCAGGGAGGGGGACTGAAGCTTTCTTT. J is TRBJ1-1 and V is TRBV6-5, with D possibly matching TRBD1 (6 bases). The length of the CDR3 is 15 residues. Germline assignment: CDR1 MNHEY and CDR2 SVGAGI.

Comments on this clonotype: This may stem from a read error, because a much larger clone lies one nucleotide away. The rearrangement joins TRBV29-1 to TRBJ2-1; no definite D call. The CDR3 extends over 11 amino acids. Germline V gene sequence: CDR1 SQVTM, CDR2 ANQGSEA. The V gene lost 7 bases and the J gene lost 6 bases, with 10 bases spanning the gap. The DNA of the CDR3 is TGCAGCGGTGTCCAGTCCAATGAGCAGTTCTTC. Amino acid sequence: CSGVQSNEQFF.

This clonotype came up once. The chain uses TRBV9 and TRBJ2-5, with 7 nucleotides matching TRBD1. V lost 0 bases, J lost 5 bases, and 7 bases stayed unmatched. The CDR3 contains 15 residues. Germline CDR1 and CDR2: SGDLS and YYNGEE. The CDR3 DNA is TGTGCCAGCAGCGTAGCCCCAGGGGGAATGGAGACCCAGTACTTC. This sequence encodes CASSVAPGGMETQYF.

CDR3 sequence reads: CASSPRGGDSFYNEQFF. The CDR3 DNA follows: TGTGCCAGCAGCCCAAGGGGGGGGGACAGTTTTTACAATGAGCAGTTCTTC. The chain is built from TRBV9 and TRBJ2-1; D tentatively fits TRBD1 or TRBD2 (7 bases each). CDR1 is SGDLS, CDR2 YYNGEE, per germline. V was pared by 4 bases and J by 4 bases, with 21 bases between. The CDR3 contains 17 residues. The full variable domain, its missing parts supplied by reference TRBV9 and TRBJ2-1, is DSGVTQTPKHLITATGQRVTLRCSPRSGDLSVYWYQQSLDQGLQFLIQYYNGEERAKGNILERFSAQQFPDLHSELNLSSLELGDSALYFCASSPRGGDSFYNEQFFGPGTRLTVL.

The chain joins TRBV6-1 to TRBJ2-3; 7 nucleotides align to TRBD1. After removal of 3 bases from V and 5 bases from J, the junction contained 5 bases not matched to a gene. Germline CDR1 reads MNHNS; CDR2 reads SASEGT. This CDR3 is 14 amino acids long. The CDR3 protein is CASSELRDRDTQYF. In DNA, the CDR3 is TGTGCCAGCAGTGAGCTCCGGGACAGAGATACGCAGTATTTT.

This CDR3 is CATSRGHAKQPQHF. The CDR3 bases are TGTGCCACCAGCAGGGGACATGCTAAACAGCCCCAGCATTTT. V and J are TRBV15 and TRBJ1-5; D possibly corresponds to TRBD1 (6 bases). The CDR3 is 14 amino acids. The germline V gene encodes CDR1 LNHNV and CDR2 YYDKDF (reference sequence). Trimming left V 3 bases short and J 7 bases short, with 13 bases between. Supplemented by reference TRBV15 and TRBJ1-5, the full variable domain reads DAMVIQNPRYQVTQFGKPVTLSCSQTLNHNVMYWYQQKSSQAPKLLFHYYDKDFNNEADTPDNFQSRRPNTSFCFLDIRSPGLGDTAMYLCATSRGHAKQPQHFGDGTRLSIL.

The V and J genes are TRBV12-3 or TRBV12-4 and TRBJ2-3; TRBD2 agrees at 10 bases. The CDR3 is 21 residues long. Trimming took 3 bases from V and 4 from J; bases not matched to a gene: 22. The CDR3, as DNA: TGTGCCAGCAGTTTTATGTTAGTGGCTAGCGGGGGAGTAAGAAATGCAGATACGCAGTATTTT. This gives the protein CASSFMLVASGGVRNADTQYF.

As for this clonotype: The junction does not match germline at one end; this may be a read error. The chain recombines TRBV7-3 with TRBJ2-1; D is possibly TRBD1 or TRBD2 (5 bases each). In germline, CDR1 is SGHTA, CDR2 FQGTGA. The CDR3 contains 15 residues. The CDR3 protein is CASSTGTTDYNERFF. In nucleotides, the CDR3 is TGTGCCAGCAGCACCGGGACCACTGACTACAATGAGCGGTTCTTC.

The chain is built from TRBV12-5 and TRBJ1-2, with D unclear. This CDR3 is built from 13 residues. With 1 base removed from V and 6 bases from J, the gap between germline ends came to 9 bases. Germline V CDR1 and CDR2: LGHNT, FRNRAP. CDR3 nucleotide sequence: TGTGCTAGTGGTTTGGGCCCAGAGAATGGCTACACCTTC. Encoded protein: CASGLGPENGYTF.

This clonotype turned up a few times. The chain recombines TRBV10-3 with TRBJ1-2; D possibly corresponds to TRBD1 (5 bases). V lost 7 bases, J lost 3 bases, and 12 bases lay in between. The germline gives CDR1 ENHRY, CDR2 SYGVKD. The CDR3 has 13 amino acids. CDR3 sequence reads: CAIKQGTDYGYTF. CDR3 coding DNA: TGTGCCATCAAGCAAGGGACGGACTATGGCTACACCTTC.

V gene TRBV4-3 combines with J gene TRBJ2-3; D not resolved. The CDR3 has 16 residues. V lost 0 bases to trimming and J lost 6 bases, with 16 bases between them. Germline-derived CDR1 and CDR2 are LGHNA and YSLEER. The CDR3 nucleotides are TGCGCCAGCAGCCAAGATTTTGGTGGGCGTCGTGATACGCAGTATTTT. It is translated as CASSQDFGGRRDTQYF.

This clonotype was recorded only once. This chain links TRBV7-2 with TRBJ1-2, with D uncertain. V lost 5 bases and J lost 0, with 10 bases in between. This CDR3 is 14 amino acids long. The V gene's germline CDR1 is SGHTA and CDR2 FQGNSA. CDR3: CASSRRETNYGYTF. CDR3 DNA: TGTGCCAGCAGCCGCCGTGAGACTAACTATGGCTACACCTTC.

The chain joins TRBV4-2 to TRBJ1-6, with 7 bases fitting TRBD1. Germline CDR1 and CDR2: LGHNA and YNFKEQ. The CDR3 runs to 13 residues. V lost 5 bases to trimming and J lost 8 bases; unmatched junction nucleotides: 3. The CDR3 region has the DNA TGTGCCAGCAGCGGACAGGAAGATTCACCCCTCCACTTT. As protein: CASSGQEDSPLHF.

The CDR3 region is CASSQIGREPNEKLFF. The DNA for the CDR3 is TGCGCCAGCAGCCAAATTGGAAGGGAGCCTAATGAAAAACTGTTTTTT. This chain uses TRBV4-3 with TRBJ1-4; D remains ambiguous. This CDR3 spans 16 amino acids. V was trimmed by 2 bases and J by 3 bases, leaving 13 bases between them. Germline CDR1 is LGHNA and CDR2 is YSLEER.

This clonotype was counted only a few times. The chain couples TRBV5-4 to TRBJ2-7; maybe TRBD2 (5 bases). CDR1 and CDR2 from the germline V gene are SGHNT and YYREEE (reference sequence). Trimming removed 0 bases from V and 0 bases from J, with 13 bases in between. This CDR3 spans 16 amino acids. CDR3 residues: CASSLGEGTYSYEQYF. The CDR3 DNA reads TGTGCCAGCAGCTTGGGAGAGGGCACCTACTCCTACGAGCAGTACTTC.

This clonotype was observed a handful of times. The V and J genes are TRBV6-1 and TRBJ2-5; tentatively, D is TRBD1 or TRBD2 (5 bases each). In germline, CDR1 is MNHNS, CDR2 SASEGT. The CDR3 covers 13 residues. V shed 0 bases and J shed 9 bases, with 11 bases lying between them. The CDR3 loop reads CASSEADVGAQYF. The CDR3, as DNA: TGTGCCAGCAGTGAAGCTGACGTGGGGGCCCAGTACTTC.

The table lists this clonotype with a few counts. The chain links TRBV6-6 to TRBJ1-5; D may be TRBD1 (6 bases). In germline, CDR1 is MNHNY, CDR2 SVGAGI (reference sequence). The CDR3 contains 17 residues. The V gene lost 6 bases and the J gene lost 0 bases, with 18 bases spanning the gap. The CDR3 spells CASSKDRYSNSNQPQHF. The CDR3 coding sequence is TGTGCCAGCAGCAAGGACAGATACTCAAATAGCAATCAGCCCCAGCATTTT.

This clonotype was found a few times. The V call is TRBV28, the J call TRBJ2-5; TRBD2 matches 9 bases. J gave up 0 bases and V 6 bases, and 8 bases lay outside the gene matches. Germline assignment: CDR1 MDHEN and CDR2 SYDVKM. This CDR3 region has 16 residues. The CDR3 spells CASSSIAGVYQETQYF. CDR3 in DNA: TGTGCCAGCAGCTCAATAGCGGGGGTGTACCAAGAGACCCAGTACTTC.

This sequence joins TRBV4-2 and TRBJ2-7; 13 bases are shared with TRBD2. The CDR3 consists of 16 residues. Germline V gene lookup returns CDR1 LGHNA and CDR2 YNFKEQ. V lost 3 bases to trimming and J lost 5 bases; unmatched junction nucleotides: 7. The DNA for the CDR3 is TGTGCCAGCAGCCAGAACTCACTAGCGGGGGGGCACGAGCAGTACTTC. Its protein is CASSQNSLAGGHEQYF.

This clonotype was seen a few times. The chain uses TRBV20-1 and TRBJ1-1; TRBD1 is a possible D gene (6 bases). This CDR3 contains 13 residues. CDR1 is DFQATT, CDR2 SNEGSKA, per germline (reference sequence). Trimming removed 4 bases at V and 1 base at J, with 10 bases between. The CDR3 region is CSATGAPNTEAFF. In nucleotides, the CDR3 is TGCAGTGCTACAGGGGCCCCGAACACTGAAGCTTTCTTT.

The V and J genes are TRBV29-1 and TRBJ1-1; D ambiguous. The CDR3 length is 12 residues. V was cut by 3 bases and J by 8 bases, with 13 bases left in between. Germline CDR1 SQVTM, CDR2 ANQGSEA. The CDR3, as DNA: TGCAGCGTTGAGGGAGTACAGCCAGAAGCTTTCTTT. Residues: CSVEGVQPEAFF.